This TCR beta chain comes out of a study of blood T cells in healthy people across ages. The CDR3 is 13 residues long. V shed 4 bases, J shed 3 bases, and the junction held 3 bases outside the gene matches. Germline lookup yields CDR1 SGHTA and CDR2 FQGNSA. A remark on this clonotype: Its antigen is undetermined.

Each donor gave around 9.6 milliliters of peripheral blood. It was with a sample-barcoded 5' primer and a J-beta primer mix that a second PCR of roughly 7 to 12 cycles was run. MiXCR, applied by TCRdb to the 5' RACE reads, yields one record per CDR3 protein. The table lists 550,000 to 700,000 distinct CDR3 sequences, 25% to 30% of them singletons, with about 18% in the top ten. General observations from the study: Naive CD4+ cells and diversity were both higher in long-lived donors than in aged donors.

The sequenced material came from blood. The sequence was obtained from a woman in her 70s in good health. This chain uses TRBV7-2 with TRBJ2-7, with TRBD1 identical over 7 bases. The CDR3: CASSSGTDYEQYF. The CDR3 nucleotides are TGTGCCAGCAGCTCCGGGACAGACTACGAGCAGTACTTC.